This T cell receptor (beta chain) comes out of a study of blood T cell repertoires in COVID-19 (dated by TCRdb to 2018 to 2020). For the wider study: The collaborator samples originated in the United States, Italy and Spain and spanned the acute and convalescent phases of COVID-19. The repertoires were released in a freely available public database meant as a resource for research on the immune response to SARS-CoV-2. Deeply sampled blood TCRbeta repertoires from subjects exposed to, actively infected with, or recovered from COVID-19 were included in the dataset. The prospective study material was composed of cDNA or gDNA derived from T cells, B-cell-depleted T cells, or PBMCs. Where available, HLA class I and class II types were obtained from metadata supplied by the sample provider rather than from assay-based typing. Samples were obtained from the ongoing ImmuneRACE study (first 160 participants) and from some 1,300 subjects provided by 6 global collaborators. The sample metadata nearly always contained a de-identified subject ID, COVID-19 status, age in years and sex.

Points the paper makes about the study in general: The amount of clinical and demographic metadata varied by source and participant and was provided uncurated.

The immunoSEQ Assay, a bias-controlled multiplex PCR, was used to amplify TCRbeta CDR3 regions from genomic DNA. The published analysis was carried out like this. Nucleated cell counts per sample were estimated from amplification of reference gene primers within the assay. To quantify the absolute abundance of each unique TCRbeta CDR3 rearrangement, sequence reads were collapsed and filtered. For each sample, productive Simpson clonality was calculated by taking the square root of Simpson's diversity index across productive rearrangements. Drawn from immuneACCESS, this table holds only the in-frame rearrangements with V and J called that TCRdb kept. Clones are partly lost; checked studies trace under half to an unresolved V gene and leave the rest unexplained. V and J calls and clone size are copied from that table; D and trimming were computed from the DNA. This sample is represented by over 150,000 clones; over 75% of them were singletons. 9.5% to 15% of the sample is held by the ten biggest clonotypes.

As for this clone: It has no known antigen specificity. No much larger clone exists at a distance of one base, and base qualities are not known.

Whole blood was collected in K2EDTA tubes by collaborating institutions according to the institutions' own protocols. Collaborator samples were shipped for TCRbeta analysis as frozen whole blood, isolated PBMCs, or DNA extracted from either sample type. At the junction V is shortened by 5 bases and J by 5 bases, with 16 bases in between. Spanning cysteine to phenylalanine, the CDR3 consists of 15 amino acids. The sequence is cut down to CDR3 DNA, 45 bases in frame from base 1. CDR1 and CDR2 are read off the germline V gene (reference sequence) as LNHNV and YYDKDF. The specimen sequenced was peripheral blood. The clonotype was recovered from a woman between 50 and 59 years old with acute or convalescent COVID-19. The chain couples TRBV15 to TRBJ2-1; the D gene is perhaps TRBD1, from 5 matching bases. In nucleotide form, the sequence is TGTGCCACCAGCCCCCCAGGGAAGGGTAACAATGAGCAGTTCTTC. It specifies CATSPPGKGNNEQFF. Joined to the reference TRBV15 and TRBJ2-1 proteins, this CDR3 gives the full variable domain: DAMVIQNPRYQVTQFGKPVTLSCSQTLNHNVMYWYQQKSSQAPKLLFHYYDKDFNNEADTPDNFQSRRPNTSFCFLDIRSPGLGDTAMYLCATSPPGKGNNEQFFGPGTRLTVL.